Shown below are 8 T cell receptor beta chains from a single sample sequenced in a study of T cell repertoires in cytomegalovirus infection. Antigens for these TCRs are unknown. TCRdb reanalysed the reads using MiXCR and keeps one entry per CDR3 protein. Here the sample spans 650,000 to 850,000 distinct CDR3 sequences, approximately 32% being singletons. Sequences were derived from cultured CD8+ T cells from PBMCs, sampled from culture after CMV antigen stimulation. The receptors were gathered from a human donor in good health (CMV status not recorded). Some clones in this sample may be carry-over from other donors' samples.

This clonotype was recorded a few times. The rearrangement links TRBV15 to TRBJ2-7; TRBD1 matches 7 bases. V was pared by 3 bases and J by 2 bases, with 4 bases of the junction left unmatched. CDR3 length equals 14 residues. CDR1 and CDR2 from the germline V gene are LNHNV and YYDKDF (reference sequence). CDR3 loop: CATSRYGTAYEQYV. CDR3 nucleotide sequence: TGTGCCACCAGCAGGTATGGGACAGCCTACGAGCAGTACGTC.

A few counts support this clonotype. The chain has TRBV6-2 or TRBV6-3 and TRBJ2-2, with 7 bases fitting TRBD2. Trimming removed 2 bases from V and 5 bases from J; junction bases left unmatched: 5. Germline V lookup: CDR1 MNHEY, CDR2 SVGEGT. CDR3 length: 15 amino acids. The CDR3 region is CASSYTREGTGELFF. The CDR3, as DNA: TGTGCCAGCAGTTACACGAGGGAGGGGACCGGGGAGCTGTTTTTT.

This clonotype has ten or more counts. The V call is TRBV6-2 or TRBV6-3, the J call TRBJ1-5; D is ambiguous. Trimming removed 4 bases from V and 3 bases from J, with 16 bases in between. CDR1 MNHEY and CDR2 SVGEGT come from the germline V gene. The CDR3 has 16 residues. The CDR3 DNA reads as TGTGCCAGCAGTTCCGGGCCGATGGTATTCAATCAGCCCCAGCATTTT. Translation gives CASSSGPMVFNQPQHF.

V is TRBV19 and J is TRBJ1-5; TRBD1 might be the D (6 bases). Germline values: CDR1 LNHDA, CDR2 SQIVND (reference sequence). The CDR3 consists of 15 residues. Trimming took 0 bases from V and 7 from J, leaving 13 bases between them. The CDR3 region has the DNA TGTGCCAGTAGTATAGACGACGGGACATTGCAGCCCCAGCATTTT. Amino acids: CASSIDDGTLQPQHF.

This clonotype was seen repeatedly, ten times or more. It may be a read error: a sequence one base away is much more abundant. CDR3 sequence (DNA): TGTGCCAGCAGCTTGCGGGGGTCCTACAATGAGCAGTTCTTC. It is translated as CASSLRGSYNEQFF. This chain connects TRBV5-4 to TRBJ2-1; maybe TRBD2 (6 bases). The CDR3 length is 14 residues. Germline CDR1 reads SGHNT; CDR2 reads YYREEE (reference sequence). V was shortened by 1 base and J by 1 base, with 6 bases between the two germline ends.

This sequence joins TRBV12-3 or TRBV12-4 and TRBJ1-1; D gene ambiguous. The CDR3 is made up of 13 amino acids. With 7 bases removed from V and 4 bases from J, the gap between germline ends came to 13 bases. The CDR3 reads CASTPSKITEAFF. CDR3 nucleotide sequence: TGTGCCAGCACCCCATCTAAGATCACTGAAGCTTTCTTT.

The CDR3 is CATSRDLGMNRVSGNTIYF. The CDR3 nucleotides are TGTGCCACCAGCAGAGATTTGGGCATGAACAGGGTCTCTGGAAACACCATATATTTT. The chain combines TRBV15 with TRBJ1-3; the D gene is possibly TRBD1 (6 bases). CDR1 is LNHNV, CDR2 YYDKDF, per germline (reference sequence). V shed 0 bases and J shed 0 bases, with 18 bases lying between them. The CDR3 is made up of 19 amino acids.

This clonotype turned up a few times. The chain links TRBV7-9 to TRBJ2-7, with TRBD1 matching 10 bases. Trimming cost V 4 bases and J 4 bases; bases outside gene matches: 7. Germline CDR1 is SEHNR and CDR2 is FQNEAQ (reference sequence). The CDR3 totals 15 residues. The CDR3 sequence: CASSSRTGGRYEQYV. The CDR3 DNA sequence: TGTGCCAGCAGCTCCCGGACAGGGGGGAGGTACGAGCAGTACGTC.